The table lists the clone carrying this T cell receptor (beta chain) with a few counts. Its target is not known. The repertoire was sequenced with immunoSEQ multiplex PCR; TCRdb's copy has only in-frame clones and lacks some. Of just under 45,000 clones in the sample, 80% are singletons; the top ten hold about 4%. The sample is drawn from a study of OX40 agonist ivuxolimab in advanced cancers. At the level of the study: The eligibility criteria allowed prior anti-PD-1, anti-PD-L1 or anti-CTLA-4 therapy, and about 40% had some.

Whole-study findings and limits: Also showing low normalized T-cell clonal expansion were some of the nonresponders.

The sequence was obtained from an adult with an advanced solid tumor such as melanoma, head and neck, liver or kidney cancer. Source: CD4+ or CD8+ T cells sorted from blood, taken in a trial of the OX40 agonist ivuxolimab.

CDR3 region: CASSLLAGDTQYF. Written as DNA, the CDR3 is TGTGCCAGCAGCTTGTTGGCCGGGGATACGCAGTATTTT. The chain combines TRBV7-2 with TRBJ2-3; D is ambiguous. V dropped 3 bases and J dropped 6 bases, with 10 bases sitting between them. The CDR3 consists of 13 residues. Germline V gene lookup returns CDR1 SGHTA and CDR2 FQGNSA. Variable domain in full (rest from reference TRBV7-2 and TRBJ2-3): GAGVSQSPSNKVTEKGKDVELRCDPISGHTALYWYRQSLGQGLEFLIYFQGNSAPDKSGLPSDRFSAERTGGSVSTLTIQRTQQEDSAVYLCASSLLAGDTQYFGPGTRLTVL.